This is a list of T cell receptor beta chains from one sample in a study of blood T cell repertoires in COVID-19. Method: immunoSEQ multiplex PCR; TCRdb's copy keeps in-frame clones and lacks some. Of approximately 380,000 clones listed, 88% are singletons. The specimen was PBMCs or T cells enriched from blood (not recorded which). These receptor sequences come from a young woman who had recovered from COVID-19. CDR3s include the opening cysteine and the closing phenylalanine or tryptophan. The D gene is left open where the match is weak. A clone size is listed for some rows: how often the clone was seen (once, few, many), or a class if it is expanded.

d_call	clone_size	v_call	j_call	cdr3_aa	cdr3_nt
.	.	TRBV11-1	TRBJ2-5	CASSPRTETQYF	TGTGCCAGCAGCCCTAGAACGGAGACCCAGTACTTC
.	.	TRBV9	TRBJ2-3	CASSAEEGPSADTQYF	TGTGCCAGCAGCGCTGAGGAGGGGCCCTCCGCAGATACGCAGTATTTT
.	.	TRBV5-4	TRBJ2-5	CASSLEGGRQETQYF	TGTGCCAGCAGCTTGGAGGGGGGGAGACAAGAGACCCAGTACTTC
.	.	TRBV4-3	TRBJ2-3	CASSLSPLYGDTQYF	TGCGCCAGCAGCCTTTCCCCCTTGTACGGGGATACGCAGTATTTT
TRBD2	.	TRBV11-1	TRBJ2-1	CASTPTWTSGGDEQFF	TGTGCCAGCACCCCTACTTGGACTAGCGGGGGGGATGAGCAGTTCTTC
.	.	TRBV13	TRBJ2-2	CASTSSEGAGELFF	TGTGCCAGCACCTCCTCCGAGGGTGCCGGGGAGCTGTTTTTT
.	.	TRBV6-1	TRBJ2-3	CASSDRRDTQYF	TGTGCCAGCAGTGATAGGCGGGATACGCAGTATTTT
.	.	TRBV27	TRBJ1-2	CASSLIGGVGYTF	TGTGCCAGCAGTTTAATAGGAGGGGTTGGCTACACCTTC
.	.	TRBV11-2	TRBJ2-1	CASSLDLLTAYNEQFF	TGTGCCAGCAGCTTAGATCTGTTGACAGCATACAATGAGCAGTTCTTC
.	.	TRBV13	TRBJ2-3	CASSSLGGGQYF	TGTGCCAGCAGCTCCCTGGGGGGAGGGCAGTATTTT
TRBD1	.	TRBV5-1	TRBJ2-7	CASSDRGPSYEQYF	TGCGCCAGTTCGGACAGGGGGCCATCCTACGAGCAGTACTTC
.	.	TRBV28	TRBJ1-3	CASSSPIHLGQSSGNTIYF	TGTGCCAGCAGTTCCCCGATACACCTTGGGCAGAGCTCTGGAAACACCATATATTTT
.	.	TRBV7-8	TRBJ1-1	CASSPPDTEAFF	TGTGCCAGCAGCCCCCCGGACACTGAAGCTTTCTTT
TRBD2	once	TRBV7-7	TRBJ2-5	CASSLALTSGETQYF	TGTGCTAGCAGCTTAGCCCTGACTAGCGGGGAGACCCAGTACTTC
.	.	TRBV30	TRBJ1-3	CALSRGDTIYF	TGTGCCCTGTCCCGGGGGGACACCATATATTTT
.	once	TRBV5-1	TRBJ1-1	CASSLGTAPSEAFF	TGCGCCAGCAGCTTGGGGACAGCTCCCTCTGAAGCTTTCTTT
.	.	TRBV30	TRBJ1-2	CARGRGSNYGYTF	TGTGCCCGAGGACGAGGGTCGAACTATGGCTACACCTTC
TRBD2	.	TRBV6-2/TRBV6-3	TRBJ2-3	CASSYATSGGAGTDTQYF	TGTGCCAGCAGTTACGCGACTAGCGGGGGGGCAGGCACAGATACGCAGTATTTT
TRBD2	.	TRBV3-1/TRBV3-2	TRBJ2-1	CASSQGLVRLAGKSSYNEQFF	TGTGCCAGCAGCCAAGGGCTCGTTAGGCTAGCGGGGAAGAGCTCCTACAATGAGCAGTTCTTC
.	few	TRBV6-5	TRBJ2-3	CASRRRDNTDTQYF	TGTGCCAGCAGAAGGAGGGATAACACAGATACGCAGTATTTT
TRBD2	.	TRBV3-1/TRBV3-2	TRBJ2-3	CASSQGLAGHTDTQYF	TGTGCCAGCAGCCAAGGTCTAGCGGGACACACAGATACGCAGTATTTT
.	.	TRBV4-1	TRBJ1-3	CASSQDRAMQGGNTIYF	TGCGCCAGCAGCCAAGATCGGGCGATGCAGGGCGGAAACACCATATATTTT
TRBD1	.	TRBV2	TRBJ2-5	CASSPDRAKETQYF	TGTGCCAGCAGCCCGGACAGGGCTAAAGAGACCCAGTACTTC
.	.	TRBV6-5	TRBJ2-5	CASSSPQGRKETQYF	TGTGCCAGCAGTTCTCCGCAGGGAAGAAAGGAGACCCAGTACTTC
.	.	TRBV6-5	TRBJ1-6	CASGQGRDNSPLHF	TGTGCCAGCGGTCAGGGTCGGGATAATTCACCCCTCCACTTT
.	.	TRBV27	TRBJ2-1	CASSLAGSNNEQFF	TGTGCCAGCAGTTTAGCGGGATCAAACAATGAGCAGTTCTTC
.	.	TRBV9	TRBJ1-1	CASSGWDPGEVAFF	TGTGCCAGCAGCGGATGGGACCCGGGGGAGGTAGCTTTCTTT
.	.	TRBV18	TRBJ2-3	CASSPVAGVPDTQYF	TGTGCCAGCTCACCGGTGGCAGGGGTTCCAGATACGCAGTATTTT
TRBD2	.	TRBV27	TRBJ2-7	CASSLDSSGVSYEQYF	TGTGCCAGCAGTTTGGACTCTAGCGGGGTCTCCTACGAGCAGTACTTC
.	.	TRBV5-6	TRBJ2-7	CASTGYEQYF	TGTGCCAGCACAGGGTACGAGCAGTACTTC
.	.	TRBV23-1	TRBJ1-1	CASSQEGLMNTEAFF	TGCGCCAGCAGTCAAGAGGGCCTCATGAACACTGAAGCTTTCTTT
TRBD1	few	TRBV5-1	TRBJ1-6	CASSLTGARSPLHF	TGCGCCAGCAGCTTGACAGGGGCTCGCTCACCCCTCCACTTT
TRBD1	.	TRBV4-1	TRBJ1-3	CASSQQGGRNTIYF	TGCGCCAGCAGCCAACAAGGGGGCAGAAACACCATATATTTT
TRBD1	few	TRBV19	TRBJ2-1	CASSAGGDYNEQFF	TGTGCCAGTAGCGCAGGGGGCGACTACAATGAGCAGTTCTTC
.	.	TRBV2	TRBJ1-5	CASRRDGYDQPQHF	TGTGCCAGCAGGCGGGACGGATACGATCAGCCCCAGCATTTT
TRBD2	few	TRBV13	TRBJ2-4	CASSLRAGSSKNIQYF	TGTGCCAGCAGCTTACGAGCGGGGTCTTCCAAAAACATTCAGTACTTC
.	.	TRBV11-2	TRBJ1-2	CASSVRALGGYTF	TGTGCCAGCAGCGTCAGGGCTCTTGGGGGCTACACCTTC
.	.	TRBV19	TRBJ1-1	CASSIRSGFNTEAFF	TGTGCCAGTAGTATACGATCAGGGTTTAACACTGAAGCTTTCTTT
.	.	TRBV21-1	TRBJ2-5	CASTHETGMGGTQETQYF	TGTGCCAGCACCCATGAAACAGGGATGGGGGGGACCCAAGAGACCCAGTACTTC
.	once	TRBV9	TRBJ1-3	CASSVEAGNTIYF	TGTGCCAGCAGCGTAGAAGCCGGAAACACCATATATTTT
.	.	TRBV7-2	TRBJ2-5	CASSLGWLETQYF	TGTGCCAGCAGCTTAGGCTGGCTGGAGACCCAGTACTTC
.	.	TRBV5-4	TRBJ1-2	CASSDRSGYNYGYTF	TGTGCCAGCAGCGATAGGTCGGGATATAACTATGGCTACACCTTC
.	few	TRBV19	TRBJ2-4	CASSMRASKNIQYF	TGTGCCAGTAGTATGAGAGCGAGCAAAAACATTCAGTACTTC
TRBD1	.	TRBV4-3	TRBJ1-2	CASSPDRGEGYTF	TGCGCCAGCAGCCCTGACAGGGGAGAAGGCTACACCTTC
TRBD1	.	TRBV6-4	TRBJ2-2	CASSEGQGAGELFF	TGTGCCAGCAGTGAGGGACAGGGGGCCGGGGAGCTGTTTTTT
TRBD1	.	TRBV5-6	TRBJ1-2	CASTRDRNRGGYTF	TGTGCCAGCACCCGGGACAGGAACCGGGGTGGCTACACCTTC
TRBD1	.	TRBV6-6	TRBJ1-1	CASSYASQGEEAFF	TGTGCCAGCAGTTACGCGTCACAGGGGGAGGAAGCTTTCTTT
.	few	TRBV6-5	TRBJ1-4	CASRIKIREKLFF	TGTGCCAGCAGGATCAAAATCCGGGAAAAACTGTTTTTT
TRBD1	.	TRBV4-3	TRBJ1-4	CASSQVTGGGEKLFF	TGCGCCAGCAGCCAAGTGACAGGGGGAGGAGAAAAACTGTTTTTT
TRBD1	.	TRBV3-1/TRBV3-2	TRBJ1-6	CASSQDRGSYNSPLHF	TGTGCCAGCAGCCAGGACAGGGGCTCCTATAATTCACCCCTCCACTTT
.	.	TRBV6-5	TRBJ1-2	CASRTLGQNGYTF	TGTGCCAGCAGGACCCTAGGACAGAATGGCTACACCTTC
.	.	TRBV6-5	TRBJ1-6	CASIVPGNSPLHF	TGTGCCAGCATAGTTCCAGGGAACTCACCCCTCCACTTT
.	.	TRBV24-1	TRBJ1-2	CATSGAQGNYTF	TGTGCCACCAGTGGGGCACAGGGTAACTACACCTTC
.	.	TRBV2	TRBJ1-2	CASTSGIGSYGYTF	TGTGCCAGCACCTCGGGGATCGGTTCTTATGGCTACACCTTC
TRBD2	.	TRBV11-3	TRBJ2-1	CASSLRTSGNNEQFF	TGTGCCAGCAGCTTGAGGACTAGCGGAAACAATGAGCAGTTCTTC